Below are 3 T cell receptor beta chains sequenced from a single sample in a study of blood T cell repertoires in COVID-19. Assay used: immunoSEQ multiplex PCR; TCRdb lists only in-frame clones, some missing. This sample has under 200,000 clones, with around 86% found just once. Material: peripheral blood. These receptors were taken from a man aged 18 to 35 with acute or convalescent COVID-19.

The CDR3, as DNA: TGTGCCAGCAGTTTATCCCCCCTGAACGTCCTGACTTTC. Its protein is CASSLSPLNVLTF. V and J are TRBV27 and TRBJ2-6; D gene uncertain. From germline, CDR1 is MNHEY and CDR2 SMNVEV (reference sequence). V was trimmed by 0 bases and J by 10 bases, leaving 7 bases between them. This CDR3 has 13 amino acids. The full variable domain, with the rest looked up from reference TRBV27 and TRBJ2-6, is EAQVTQNPRYLITVTGKKLTVTCSQNMNHEYMSWYRQDPGLGLRQIYYSMNVEVTDKGDVPEGYKVSRKEKRNFPLILESPSPNQTSLYFCASSLSPLNVLTFGAGSRLTVL.

This clone has just one count. The V gene is TRBV10-3, the J gene TRBJ2-1; D possibly corresponds to TRBD1 (6 bases). CDR3 length: 13 amino acids. Between the trimmed V and J ends, which lost 4 bases and 3 bases, there was a span of 7 bases. CDR1 and CDR2 (germline): ENHRY, SYGVKD. The chain's CDR3 is CAISAQGYNEQFF. In nucleotides, the CDR3 is TGTGCCATCAGTGCACAGGGCTACAATGAGCAGTTCTTC.

The chain employs TRBV7-2 and TRBJ2-3; TRBD2 matches 9 bases. J was trimmed by 3 bases and V by 5 bases; bases with no gene match: 9. CDR1 and CDR2 from the germline V gene are SGHTA and FQGNSA. The CDR3 totals 16 residues. CDR3 sequence reads: CASSGGGAVGTDTQYF. The CDR3 DNA follows: TGTGCCAGCAGCGGCGGGGGGGCTGTGGGGACAGATACGCAGTATTTT.